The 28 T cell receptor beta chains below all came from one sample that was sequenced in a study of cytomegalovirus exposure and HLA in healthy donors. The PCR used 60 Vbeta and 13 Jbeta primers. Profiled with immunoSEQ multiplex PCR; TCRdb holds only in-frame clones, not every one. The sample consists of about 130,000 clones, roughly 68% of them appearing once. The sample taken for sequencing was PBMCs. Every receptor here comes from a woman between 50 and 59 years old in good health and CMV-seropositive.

The CDR3 DNA is TGTGCCAGCAGCTCGCGGACAGCGGGGGGGGTCATTCAGTACTTC. Protein product: CASSSRTAGGVIQYF. The chain is built from TRBV5-4 and TRBJ2-4, with 10 bases identical to TRBD2. The germline V gene encodes CDR1 SGHNT and CDR2 YYREEE (reference sequence). The CDR3 length is 15 residues. V gave up 3 bases and J gave up 9 bases; unmatched junction bases: 9.

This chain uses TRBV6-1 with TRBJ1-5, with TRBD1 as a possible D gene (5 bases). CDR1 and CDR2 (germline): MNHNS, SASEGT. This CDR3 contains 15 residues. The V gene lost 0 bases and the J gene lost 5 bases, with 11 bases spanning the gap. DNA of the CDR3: TGTGCCAGCAGTGAAGCGGGGGGGTGGCATCAGCCCCAGCATTTT. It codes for CASSEAGGWHQPQHF.

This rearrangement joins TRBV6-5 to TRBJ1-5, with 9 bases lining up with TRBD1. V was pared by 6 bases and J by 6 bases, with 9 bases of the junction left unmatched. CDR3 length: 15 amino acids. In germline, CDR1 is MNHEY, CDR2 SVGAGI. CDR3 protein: CASSLGQGLTQPQHF. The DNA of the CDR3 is TGTGCCAGCAGCCTCGGACAGGGGTTGACTCAGCCCCAGCATTTT.

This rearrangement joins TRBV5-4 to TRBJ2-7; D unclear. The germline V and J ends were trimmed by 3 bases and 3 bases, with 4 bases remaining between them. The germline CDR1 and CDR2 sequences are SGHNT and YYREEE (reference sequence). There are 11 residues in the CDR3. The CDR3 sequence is CASSSSYEQYF. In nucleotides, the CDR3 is TGTGCCAGCAGCTCCAGCTACGAGCAGTACTTC.

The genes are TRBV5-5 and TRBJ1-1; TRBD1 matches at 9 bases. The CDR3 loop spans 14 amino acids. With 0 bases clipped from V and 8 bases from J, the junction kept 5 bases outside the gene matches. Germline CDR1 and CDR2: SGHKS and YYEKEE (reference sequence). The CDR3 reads CASSLGPGQGEAFF. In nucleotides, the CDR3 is TGTGCCAGCAGCTTGGGGCCCGGACAGGGGGAAGCTTTCTTT.

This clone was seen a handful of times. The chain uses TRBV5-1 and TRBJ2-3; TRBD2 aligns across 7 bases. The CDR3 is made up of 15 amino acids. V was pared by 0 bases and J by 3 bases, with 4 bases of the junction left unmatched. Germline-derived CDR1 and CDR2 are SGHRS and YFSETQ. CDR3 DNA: TGCGCCAGCAGCTTGGGTGGCGGGGGAACAGATACGCAGTATTTT. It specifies CASSLGGGGTDTQYF.

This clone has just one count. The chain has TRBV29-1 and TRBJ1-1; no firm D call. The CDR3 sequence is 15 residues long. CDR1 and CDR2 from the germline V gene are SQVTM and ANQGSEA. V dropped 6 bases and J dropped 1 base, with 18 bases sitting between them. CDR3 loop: CSVLSAVAGNTEAFF. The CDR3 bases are TGCAGCGTGCTTTCAGCGGTGGCAGGGAACACTGAAGCTTTCTTT.

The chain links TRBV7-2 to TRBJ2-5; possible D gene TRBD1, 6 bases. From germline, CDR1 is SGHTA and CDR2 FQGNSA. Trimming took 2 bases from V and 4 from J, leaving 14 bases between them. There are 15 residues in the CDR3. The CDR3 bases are TGTGCCAGCAGCTTACAGGGGCTAAAGGGAGAGACCCAGTACTTC. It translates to CASSLQGLKGETQYF.

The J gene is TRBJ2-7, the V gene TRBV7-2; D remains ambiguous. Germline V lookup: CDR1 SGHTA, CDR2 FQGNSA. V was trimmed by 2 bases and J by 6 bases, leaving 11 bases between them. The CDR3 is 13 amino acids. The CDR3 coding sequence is TGTGCCAGCAGCTTAATGCTAGTTGCCGAGCAGTACTTC. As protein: CASSLMLVAEQYF.

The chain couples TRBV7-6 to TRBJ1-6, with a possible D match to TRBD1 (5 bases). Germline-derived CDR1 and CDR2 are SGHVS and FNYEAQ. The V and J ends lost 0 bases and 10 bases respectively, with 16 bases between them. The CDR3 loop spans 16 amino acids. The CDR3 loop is CASSLARGRVGSPLHF. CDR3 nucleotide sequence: TGTGCCAGCAGCTTAGCGCGGGGCAGGGTTGGGTCACCCCTCCACTTT.

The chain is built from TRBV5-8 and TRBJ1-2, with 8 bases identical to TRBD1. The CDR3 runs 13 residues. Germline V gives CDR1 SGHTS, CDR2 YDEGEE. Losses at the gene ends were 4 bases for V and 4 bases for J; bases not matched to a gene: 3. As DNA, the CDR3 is TGTGCCAGCAGCCGAGACAGGGGCTATGGCTACACCTTC. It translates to CASSRDRGYGYTF.

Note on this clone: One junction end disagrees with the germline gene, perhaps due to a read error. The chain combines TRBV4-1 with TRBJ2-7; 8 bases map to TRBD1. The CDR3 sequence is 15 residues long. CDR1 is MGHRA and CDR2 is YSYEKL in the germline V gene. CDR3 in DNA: TGTGCCAGCAGCCAAGCTGCGACAGGGGCCTACGAGCAGTACTTC. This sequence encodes CASSQAATGAYEQYF.

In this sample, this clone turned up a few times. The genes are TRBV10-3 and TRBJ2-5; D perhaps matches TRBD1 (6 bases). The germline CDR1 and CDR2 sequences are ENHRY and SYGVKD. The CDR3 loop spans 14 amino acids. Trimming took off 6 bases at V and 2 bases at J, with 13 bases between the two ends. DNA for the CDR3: TGTGCCATCAGACACCCGGACAGACAAGAGACCCAGTACTTC. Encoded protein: CAIRHPDRQETQYF.

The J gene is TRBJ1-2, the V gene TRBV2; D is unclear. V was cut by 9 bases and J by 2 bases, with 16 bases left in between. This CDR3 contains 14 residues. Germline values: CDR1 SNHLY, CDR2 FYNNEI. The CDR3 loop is CASPLETENYGYTF. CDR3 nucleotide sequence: TGTGCCAGTCCCCTCGAGACTGAGAACTATGGCTACACCTTC.

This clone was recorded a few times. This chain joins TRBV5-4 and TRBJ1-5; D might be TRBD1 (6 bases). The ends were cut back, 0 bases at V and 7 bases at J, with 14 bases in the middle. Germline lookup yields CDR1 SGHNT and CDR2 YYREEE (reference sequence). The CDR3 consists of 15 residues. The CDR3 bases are TGTGCCAGCAGCTTGGAAGGGGGATCGGGACAGCCCCAGCATTTT. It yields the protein CASSLEGGSGQPQHF.

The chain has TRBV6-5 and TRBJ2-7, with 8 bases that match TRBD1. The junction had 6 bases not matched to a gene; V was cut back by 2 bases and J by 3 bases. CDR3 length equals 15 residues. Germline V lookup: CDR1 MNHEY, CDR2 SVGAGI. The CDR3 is CASSYRTGTNYEQYF. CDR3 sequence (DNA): TGTGCCAGCAGTTACCGGACAGGGACCAACTACGAGCAGTACTTC.

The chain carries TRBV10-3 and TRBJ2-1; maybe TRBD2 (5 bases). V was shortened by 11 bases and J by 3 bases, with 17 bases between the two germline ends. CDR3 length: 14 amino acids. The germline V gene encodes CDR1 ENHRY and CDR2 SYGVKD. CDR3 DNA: TGTGCCGTAGGTGATACTAGGAACTACAATGAGCAGTTCTTC. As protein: CAVGDTRNYNEQFF.

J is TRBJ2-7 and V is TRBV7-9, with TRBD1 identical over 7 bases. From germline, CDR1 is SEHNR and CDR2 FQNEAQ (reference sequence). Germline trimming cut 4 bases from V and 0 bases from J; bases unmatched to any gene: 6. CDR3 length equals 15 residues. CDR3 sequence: CASSSKGARSYEQYF. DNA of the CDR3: TGTGCCAGCAGCTCTAAGGGGGCCCGCTCCTACGAGCAGTACTTC.

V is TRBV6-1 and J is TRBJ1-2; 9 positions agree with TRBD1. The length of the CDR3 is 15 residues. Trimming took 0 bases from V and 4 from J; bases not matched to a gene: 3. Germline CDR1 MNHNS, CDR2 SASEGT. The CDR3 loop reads CASSEAQDRGYGYTF. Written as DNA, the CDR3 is TGTGCCAGCAGTGAAGCGCAGGACAGGGGCTATGGCTACACCTTC.

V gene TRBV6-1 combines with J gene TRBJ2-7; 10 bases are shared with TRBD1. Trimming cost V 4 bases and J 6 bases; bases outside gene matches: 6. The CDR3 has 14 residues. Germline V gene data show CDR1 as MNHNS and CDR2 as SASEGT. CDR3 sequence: CASSATGGFSEQYF. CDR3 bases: TGTGCCAGCAGTGCGACAGGGGGCTTCAGCGAGCAGTACTTC.

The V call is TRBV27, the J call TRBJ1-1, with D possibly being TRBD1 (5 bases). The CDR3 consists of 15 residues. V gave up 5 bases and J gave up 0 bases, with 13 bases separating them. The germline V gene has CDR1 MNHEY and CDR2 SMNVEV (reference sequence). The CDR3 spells CASSSWGWMNTEAFF. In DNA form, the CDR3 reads TGTGCCAGCAGTAGCTGGGGCTGGATGAACACTGAAGCTTTCTTT.

For the CDR3, the DNA is TGTGCCAGCAGCTACGTACAGGGGCCCTACGAGCAGTACTTC. It is translated as CASSYVQGPYEQYF. This chain links TRBV11-3 with TRBJ2-7, with 7 nucleotides matching TRBD1. CDR1 and CDR2 (germline): SGHNT, YENEEA. The CDR3 runs 14 residues. V lost 4 bases to trimming and J lost 2 bases; unmatched junction nucleotides: 5.

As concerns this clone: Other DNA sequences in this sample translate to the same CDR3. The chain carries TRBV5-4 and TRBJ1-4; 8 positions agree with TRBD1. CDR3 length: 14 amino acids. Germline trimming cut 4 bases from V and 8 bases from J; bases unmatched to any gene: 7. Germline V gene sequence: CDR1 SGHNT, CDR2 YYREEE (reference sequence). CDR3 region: CASSRETGDEKLFF. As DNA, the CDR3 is TGTGCCAGCAGCAGAGAGACAGGGGACGAAAAACTGTTTTTT.

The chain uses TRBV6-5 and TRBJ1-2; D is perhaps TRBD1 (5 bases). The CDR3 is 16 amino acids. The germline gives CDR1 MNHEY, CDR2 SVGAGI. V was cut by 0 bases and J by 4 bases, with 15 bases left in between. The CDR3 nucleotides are TGTGCCAGCAGTTACTCGGGCGGGGCAGACTTCTATGGCTACACCTTC. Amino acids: CASSYSGGADFYGYTF.

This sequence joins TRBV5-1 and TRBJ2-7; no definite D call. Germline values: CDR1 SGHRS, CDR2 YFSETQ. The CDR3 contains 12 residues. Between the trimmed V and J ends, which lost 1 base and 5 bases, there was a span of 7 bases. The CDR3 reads CASSLTVDEQYF. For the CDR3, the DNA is TGCGCCAGCAGCTTGACAGTAGACGAGCAGTACTTC.

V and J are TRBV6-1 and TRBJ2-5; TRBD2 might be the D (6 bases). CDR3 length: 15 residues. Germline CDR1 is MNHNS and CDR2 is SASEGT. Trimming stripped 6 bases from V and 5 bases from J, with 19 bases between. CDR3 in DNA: TGTGCCAGCAGCACTAGCCGGGCCCCCGGGGAGACCCAGTACTTC. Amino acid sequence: CASSTSRAPGETQYF.

CDR3 sequence (DNA): TGCGCCAGCAGCTTGGAGGGGATGGGAAACACCATATATTTT. Its protein product is CASSLEGMGNTIYF. The chain employs TRBV5-1 and TRBJ1-3; weak D call: TRBD1 (5 bases). The V gene lost 0 bases and the J gene lost 4 bases, with 8 bases spanning the gap. CDR1 is SGHRS and CDR2 is YFSETQ in the germline V gene. This CDR3 has 14 amino acids.

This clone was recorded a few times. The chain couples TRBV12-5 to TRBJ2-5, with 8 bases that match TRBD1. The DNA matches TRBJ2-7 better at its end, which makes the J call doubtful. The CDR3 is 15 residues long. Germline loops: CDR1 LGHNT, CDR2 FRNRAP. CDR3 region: CASGSGQVGSYEQYF. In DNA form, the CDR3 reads TGTGCTAGTGGTTCGGGACAGGTGGGATCCTACGAGCAGTACTTC.